Listed below are T cell receptor beta chains from one sample, sequenced in a study of identical twins. In TCRdb, the 5' RACE reads were re-called with MiXCR into one record per CDR3 protein. The table has around 100,000 distinct CDR3 sequences, 5.9% seen once. The material sequenced was memory T cells sorted from blood. These receptor sequences come from a woman aged 50 to 60 in good health. Both conserved end residues are part of each CDR3. A D gene is named only where the DNA matches it firmly. Size is stated for part of the rows, as once, few or many counts, or as a class when the clone is expanded.

TGTGCCAGCAGCAGACGACAGGGGAAGAACACTGAAGCTTTCTTT	CASSRRQGKNTEAFF	TRBV11-2	TRBJ1-1	TRBD1	many
TGTGCCAGCAGCACCAGCGGGATTAGGTTCTTC	CASSTSGIRFF	TRBV11-2	TRBJ2-1	TRBD2	many
TGCAGTGCTAGAGACCGGGACTATGGCTACACCTTC	CSARDRDYGYTF	TRBV20-1	TRBJ1-2	-	many
TGCAGTGCTAGTAGGATCCTCCAAGAGACCCAGTACTTC	CSASRILQETQYF	TRBV20-1	TRBJ2-5	-	many
TGTGCCAGCTCAGGAGACGATCAGCCCCAGCATTTT	CASSGDDQPQHF	TRBV7-9	TRBJ1-5	-	few
TGTGCCAGCAGAGGGACAGGGGTCTCTGGGGCCAACGTCCTGACTTTC	CASRGTGVSGANVLTF	TRBV14	TRBJ2-6	TRBD1	-
TGCGCCAGCAGAATAGGGACAGCGAACACCGGGGAGCTGTTTTTT	CASRIGTANTGELFF	TRBV5-1	TRBJ2-2	TRBD1	many
TGCAGTGCTAGAGTAGCCAGCGGGAACACAGATACGCAGTATTTT	CSARVASGNTDTQYF	TRBV20-1	TRBJ2-3	TRBD2	many
TGTGCCAGCAGCCAAGAGGCGGGAGGGGGGGCCCAGTACTTC	CASSQEAGGGAQYF	TRBV4-2	TRBJ2-5	TRBD2	many
TGTGCCAGCAGTCCGGGACTAGCAGATACGCAGTATTTT	CASSPGLADTQYF	TRBV12-3/TRBV12-4	TRBJ2-3	TRBD2	-
TGTGCCAGCAGCTTAGAGCTGAACTCCTACGAGCAGTACTTC	CASSLELNSYEQYF	TRBV7-9	TRBJ2-7	-	-
TGCAGTGCTAGACCGACAGGGGGCTACAATCAGCCCCAGCATTTT	CSARPTGGYNQPQHF	TRBV20-1	TRBJ1-5	TRBD1	few
TGTGCCAGCATCCCGGACAGGGTGGGTGAAGCTTTCTTT	CASIPDRVGEAFF	TRBV2	TRBJ1-1	TRBD1	many
TGCAGTGCTAGTACGGCGGGCGCCAGGAGAGAGCAGTTCTTC	CSASTAGARREQFF	TRBV20-1	TRBJ2-1	-	many
TGTGCCAGCAGCGGGCGGGAGGCCTTGAAGGCAGATACGCAGTATTTT	CASSGREALKADTQYF	TRBV7-9	TRBJ2-3	TRBD2	-
TGTGCCAGCAGTACCTCCTGGGGGATGCCAGATACGCAGTATTTT	CASSTSWGMPDTQYF	TRBV6-5	TRBJ2-3	-	many
TGCAGTGCTAGAGCCGCCGGACAGGGATCCTACGAGCAGTACTTC	CSARAAGQGSYEQYF	TRBV20-1	TRBJ2-7	TRBD1	-
TGTGCCAGCAGTGTTTTTGAGTTGGGGTACAATGAGCAGTTCTTC	CASSVFELGYNEQFF	TRBV2	TRBJ2-1	-	many
TGTGCCAGCAGCTTAGGGCTGGACGCCTCTGAAGCTTTCTTT	CASSLGLDASEAFF	TRBV11-3	TRBJ1-1	-	few
TGTGCCAGCGGTCGGGGGGGATCTAATGAAAAACTGTTTTTT	CASGRGGSNEKLFF	TRBV12-3/TRBV12-4	TRBJ1-4	-	many
TGTGCCAGCAGCTTAGATACTGACTACAATGAGCAGTTCTTC	CASSLDTDYNEQFF	TRBV7-3	TRBJ2-1	-	-
TGTGCCAGCAGCCCGCTAGGCGGATCCTACAATGAGCAGTTCTTC	CASSPLGGSYNEQFF	TRBV11-3	TRBJ2-1	-	many
TGTGCCAGCAGCCTTAACCCCCGACTGGAAGCTTTCTTT	CASSLNPRLEAFF	TRBV6-5	TRBJ1-1	-	many
TGCAGTGCTCCCCAACCCCGGACTAGCGTAGAAGAGACCCAGTACTTC	CSAPQPRTSVEETQYF	TRBV20-1	TRBJ2-5	TRBD2	few
TGTGCCAGCAGTGTATTGGGGGAGCAGTACTTC	CASSVLGEQYF	TRBV2	TRBJ2-7	-	many
TGCGCCAGCAGCAACGGGGACAGGGCGAACGAGCAGTACTTC	CASSNGDRANEQYF	TRBV5-1	TRBJ2-7	TRBD1	many
TGTGCCAGCAGTAGACAGGGGAGTGCAGATACGCAGTATTTT	CASSRQGSADTQYF	TRBV6-6	TRBJ2-3	TRBD1	many
TGTGCCAGCAGCGTGCGGACTAATGAAAAACTGTTTTTT	CASSVRTNEKLFF	TRBV7-9	TRBJ1-4	-	many
TGTGCCAGCAGCCAAGATTTGAGGTTCCAGTACTTC	CASSQDLRFQYF	TRBV14	TRBJ2-7	-	-
TGCAGCGTTCTCGGCACTGAAGCTTTCTTT	CSVLGTEAFF	TRBV29-1	TRBJ1-1	-	many
TGTGCCAGCAGTTTACGGCCTCAAAACTTTCAGTACTTC	CASSLRPQNFQYF	TRBV12-3/TRBV12-4	TRBJ2-4	-	few
TGTGCCAGCAGCCGGTGGGACAGCTACAATGAGCAGTTCTTC	CASSRWDSYNEQFF	TRBV11-3	TRBJ2-1	TRBD1	-
TGTGCCAGCAGTGTCGTACTAGCGGGATCCTACAATGAGCAGTTCTTC	CASSVVLAGSYNEQFF	TRBV28	TRBJ2-1	TRBD2	many
TGTGCCAGCAGTGTAGTAGGGAGCTCCTACAATGAGCAGTTCTTC	CASSVVGSSYNEQFF	TRBV6-1	TRBJ2-1	-	-
TGTGCCAGCCGTTCCGTTCAGGGGTCGAGGAACACTGAAGCTTTCTTT	CASRSVQGSRNTEAFF	TRBV7-9	TRBJ1-1	-	many
TGTGCCAGCAGCGCCCGGGACAGGCGGATTTCACCCCTCCACTTT	CASSARDRRISPLHF	TRBV5-6	TRBJ1-6	TRBD1	-
TGTGCCACCAGCGAGGACAGGCTGATGAGAACCCAGTATTTT	CATSEDRLMRTQYF	TRBV15	TRBJ2-3	TRBD1	many
TGTGCCAGTAGTTCGGGACAGGATAATGAAAAACTGTTTTTT	CASSSGQDNEKLFF	TRBV19	TRBJ1-4	TRBD1	many
TGCGCCAGCAGCTTGGGGGATGAACAGCCCCAGCATTTT	CASSLGDEQPQHF	TRBV5-1	TRBJ1-5	-	-
TGCGCCAGCAGCCAAGAAAGTGTAAGACAGGGCGATAAGCCCCAGCATTTT	CASSQESVRQGDKPQHF	TRBV4-1	TRBJ1-5	TRBD1	many
TGTGCCAGCAGCCCCGTGAGGGGGCGCGACTATGGCTACACCTTC	CASSPVRGRDYGYTF	TRBV5-6	TRBJ1-2	TRBD1	many
TGTGCCAGCAGCGTTGGCCCCAGAGTTCTATCCGGGGAGCTGTTTTTT	CASSVGPRVLSGELFF	TRBV9	TRBJ2-2	-	many
TGTGCCAGCAGCTCCGACAGGCGCTCCTACGAGCAGTACTTC	CASSSDRRSYEQYF	TRBV7-6	TRBJ2-7	-	many
TGTGCCAGCAGTGAAAGTGGGCTAGTTCGAGATACGCAGTATTTT	CASSESGLVRDTQYF	TRBV2	TRBJ2-3	-	-
TGTGCCAGCAGAGGTGCGGGAGGATACTCTGGGGCCAACGTCCTGACTTTC	CASRGAGGYSGANVLTF	TRBV25-1	TRBJ2-6	TRBD2	many
TGCAGTGCTGTACCGACAGTGAACATTCAGTACTTC	CSAVPTVNIQYF	TRBV20-1	TRBJ2-4	-	-
TGTGCCAGCAGCTTAGTAGGGGACAGGGTCCTCTATGGTGAGCAGTTCTTC	CASSLVGDRVLYGEQFF	TRBV7-2	TRBJ2-1	TRBD1	-
TGTGCCAGCGCCCGTAGAGCAGATACGCAGTATTTT	CASARRADTQYF	TRBV12-3/TRBV12-4	TRBJ2-3	-	-
TGTGCCCTAAGGACAGGGGTCACAGATACGCAGTATTTT	CALRTGVTDTQYF	TRBV10-3	TRBJ2-3	TRBD1	many
TGCGCCAGTGCGTCGGGAAACACCATATATTTT	CASASGNTIYF	TRBV5-1	TRBJ1-3	-	-
TGCAGTGCTAGCCTTGGACAGGCGACCCAAGAGACCCAGTACTTC	CSASLGQATQETQYF	TRBV20-1	TRBJ2-5	TRBD1	-